These 26 T cell receptor beta chains came from one sample sequenced in a study of radiotherapy plus CTLA-4 blockade in lung cancer. Clones were read by immunoSEQ multiplex PCR, and TCRdb kept only the in-frame ones, dropping some. The table includes about 80,000 clones, roughly 80% detected once. The source material was peripheral blood, sampled from a patient treated with radiotherapy plus ipilimumab. Receptors originate from a human donor with non-small cell lung cancer who had stable disease on radiotherapy plus ipilimumab.

The rearrangement links TRBV6-1 to TRBJ1-6, with D uncertain. The length of the CDR3 is 14 residues. CDR1 MNHNS and CDR2 SASEGT come from the germline V gene. The ends were cut back, 3 bases at V and 2 bases at J, with 5 bases in the middle. The CDR3 coding sequence is TGTGCCAGCAGTGAGGGTGCCTATAATTCACCCCTCCACTTT. Translating it yields CASSEGAYNSPLHF.

The chain carries TRBV9 and TRBJ2-7; TRBD1 might be the D (6 bases). V shed 4 bases and J shed 0 bases, with 14 bases lying between them. Germline V gene data show CDR1 as SGDLS and CDR2 as YYNGEE. The CDR3 extends over 15 amino acids. This CDR3 is CASSPRDTYSYEQYF. The CDR3 bases are TGTGCCAGCAGCCCTCGGGACACCTACTCCTACGAGCAGTACTTC.

The V call is TRBV7-9, the J call TRBJ2-7, with TRBD2 identical over 8 bases. J lost 4 bases, V lost 5 bases, and 10 bases had no gene match. CDR3 length: 15 amino acids. Germline V gives CDR1 SEHNR, CDR2 FQNEAQ (reference sequence). The CDR3 coding sequence is TGTGCCAGCAGCCCGGGACTAGAAATACAGTACGAGCAGTACTTC. This encodes CASSPGLEIQYEQYF.

This clone was detected once. The genes are TRBV5-1 and TRBJ1-6, with 7 bases aligning to TRBD1. Germline CDR1 is SGHRS and CDR2 is YFSETQ. This CDR3 contains 15 residues. J was trimmed by 5 bases and V by 0 bases; bases with no gene match: 2. The CDR3 sequence: CASSLEGTDNSPLHF. The CDR3 DNA reads as TGCGCCAGCAGCTTGGAGGGGACAGATAATTCACCCCTCCACTTT. The variable domain in full, with the rest retrieved from reference TRBV5-1 and TRBJ1-6, is KAGVTQTPRYLIKTRGQQVTLSCSPISGHRSVSWYQQTPGQGLQFLFEYFSETQRNKGNFPGRFSGRQFSNSRSEMNVSTLELGDSALYLCASSLEGTDNSPLHFGNGTRLTVT.

The chain combines TRBV13 with TRBJ2-2; 7 nucleotides line up with TRBD2. V was pared by 5 bases and J by 0 bases, with 3 bases of the junction left unmatched. Looked up from germline, CDR1 is PRHDT and CDR2 is FYEKMQ (reference sequence). The CDR3 totals 15 residues. The CDR3 DNA reads TGTGCCAGCAGCGGGAGGGACGCGAACACCGGGGAGCTGTTTTTT. It is translated as CASSGRDANTGELFF. The full variable domain, completed using reference TRBV13 and TRBJ2-2, is AAGVIQSPRHLIKEKRETATLKCYPIPRHDTVYWYQQGPGQDPQFLISFYEKMQSDKGSIPDRFSAQQFSDYHSELNMSSLELGDSALYFCASSGRDANTGELFFGEGSRLTVL.

A remark on this clone: Other DNA sequences in this specimen translate into the identical CDR3. The chain recombines TRBV11-2 with TRBJ2-7; D not resolved. V shed 2 bases and J shed 3 bases, with 5 bases lying between them. CDR3 length equals 12 residues. CDR1 and CDR2 (germline): SGHAT, FQNNGV. CDR3 sequence (DNA): TGTGCCAGCAGCTTAAGTAGCTACGAGCAGTACTTC. Translating gives CASSLSSYEQYF.

This clone appeared a single time. The rearrangement joins TRBV30 to TRBJ2-4; no firm D call. The CDR3 is 14 residues long. From germline, CDR1 is GTSNPN and CDR2 SVGIG (reference sequence). The V gene lost 1 base and the J gene lost 6 bases, with 13 bases spanning the gap. Here the CDR3 DNA reads TGTGCCTGGAGTGCAGGCCTTACCCCAAACATTCAGTACTTC. Protein product: CAWSAGLTPNIQYF.

The chain combines TRBV30 with TRBJ1-2; D is perhaps TRBD1 (6 bases). CDR3 size: 14 residues. Trimming took 2 bases from V and 8 from J, leaving 18 bases between them. Germline lookup yields CDR1 GTSNPN and CDR2 SVGIG (reference sequence). As DNA, the CDR3 is TGTGCCTGGAGTATACAACGGGGGCTCACGGGCTACACCTTC. As protein: CAWSIQRGLTGYTF. Together with reference TRBV30 and TRBJ1-2, the CDR3 gives the full variable domain: SQTIHQWPATLVQPVGSPLSLECTVEGTSNPNLYWYRQAAGRGLQLLFYSVGIGQISSEVPQNLSASRPQDRQFILSSKKLLLSDSGFYLCAWSIQRGLTGYTFGSGTRLTVV.

The genes are TRBV10-1 and TRBJ1-1; D is perhaps TRBD1 (6 bases). V lost 1 base and J lost 0, with 9 bases in between. The germline V gene has CDR1 WNHNN and CDR2 SYGVQD (reference sequence). The CDR3 is 15 residues long. CDR3 coding DNA: TGCGCCAGCAGTGAGTATACAGGGATGAACACTGAAGCTTTCTTT. It yields the protein CASSEYTGMNTEAFF.

A word on this clone: At one end the junction does not follow the germline gene, possibly because of a read error. V gene TRBV5-3 combines with J gene TRBJ1-3, with D uncertain. TRBV5-3 is annotated as an ORF whose role is uncertain. The CDR3 extends over 14 amino acids. The CDR3 sequence: CASSLSFSGNTIYF. In DNA, the CDR3 is TGTGCCAGCAGCTTGTCCTTCTCTGGAAACACCATATATTTT.

The V call is TRBV7-8, the J call TRBJ2-4; 9 bases are shared with TRBD2. After removal of 5 bases from V and 2 bases from J, the junction contained 10 bases not matched to a gene. CDR1 and CDR2 (germline): SGHVS, FQNEAQ. This CDR3 spans 17 amino acids. The CDR3 DNA reads as TGTGCCAGCAGCCACACATGGCTAGCGGGAACCAAAAACATTCAGTACTTC. This sequence encodes CASSHTWLAGTKNIQYF.

This sequence joins TRBV28 and TRBJ2-7; 7 bases map to TRBD1. The CDR3 is 13 residues long. V lost 7 bases and J lost 6; bases outside the gene matches: 9. Germline-derived CDR1 and CDR2 are MDHEN and SYDVKM. The CDR3, as DNA: TGTGCCAGCATTCGGGACAGAGACTCCGAGCAGTACTTC. Encoded protein: CASIRDRDSEQYF.

J is TRBJ2-1 and V is TRBV5-1; 7 bases map to TRBD1. The CDR3 consists of 17 residues. With V trimmed by 2 bases and J by 2 bases, 10 bases remained unmatched. Per germline, CDR1 SGHRS and CDR2 YFSETQ. In DNA form, the CDR3 reads TGCGCCAGCAGCTTACTGGCACAGGGGATAACCTACAATGAGCAGTTCTTC. This translates into CASSLLAQGITYNEQFF.

The chain is built from TRBV7-2 and TRBJ1-1, with D hard to call. V lost 5 bases and J 6 bases, leaving 13 bases between the germline ends. Germline values: CDR1 SGHTA, CDR2 FQGNSA. This CDR3 comprises 13 residues. The CDR3, as DNA: TGTGCCAGCAGCACCGGCCGGACCGCTGAAGCTTTCTTT. It is translated as CASSTGRTAEAFF.

The chain carries TRBV7-8 and TRBJ2-3; TRBD2 might be the D (5 bases). The CDR3 runs to 13 residues. The V end was cut by 5 bases, the J end by 6 bases, with 12 bases between. Per the germline V gene, CDR1 is SGHVS and CDR2 is FQNEAQ. This chain's CDR3 is CASSTGSGDTQYF. In DNA form, the CDR3 reads TGTGCCAGCAGCACGGGGTCGGGGGATACGCAGTATTTT.

The chain is built from TRBV12-1 and TRBJ2-5; TRBD2 reflects the table's D call only, with no check against the DNA. TRBV12-1 constitutes a pseudogene. The CDR3 sequence is 18 residues long. In nucleotides, the CDR3 is TGTGCCAGCAGCTTACGGACTAGCGGGTACTACGGTTTGGAGACCCAGTACTTC. Its translation is CASSLRTSGYYGLETQYF.

The chain has TRBV30 and TRBJ2-1; D might be TRBD1 (5 bases). V dropped 5 bases and J dropped 15 bases, with 17 bases sitting between them. The CDR3 totals 11 residues. Germline CDR1 reads GTSNPN; CDR2 reads SVGIG (reference sequence). This chain's CDR3 is CAWASGYDPFF. CDR3 nucleotides: TGTGCCTGGGCTTCAGGGTACGATCCGTTCTTC.

The V gene is TRBV7-7, the J gene TRBJ2-5; 8 bases agree with TRBD2. CDR1 is SSHAT and CDR2 is FNYEAQ in the germline V gene (reference sequence). V dropped 5 bases and J dropped 2; count of bases not matched to a gene: 4. This CDR3 contains 14 residues. CDR3 coding DNA: TGTGCCAGCAGCAGTAGCGGGGCGCAAGAGACCCAGTACTTC. Its protein product is CASSSSGAQETQYF.

V usage is TRBV28 and J usage is TRBJ2-1, with a possible D match to TRBD1 (5 bases). Trimming took 3 bases from V and 3 from J, leaving 15 bases between them. Per germline, CDR1 MDHEN and CDR2 SYDVKM. The CDR3 runs to 16 residues. CDR3 nucleotide sequence: TGTGCCAGCAGTTTTAGGGCAGGGAACCTCTACAATGAGCAGTTCTTC. Protein sequence: CASSFRAGNLYNEQFF. The whole variable domain, filled in from reference TRBV28 and TRBJ2-1, reads DVKVTQSSRYLVKRTGEKVFLECVQDMDHENMFWYRQDPGLGLRLIYFSYDVKMKEKGDIPEGYSVSREKKERFSLILESASTNQTSMYLCASSFRAGNLYNEQFFGPGTRLTVL.

CDR3 loop: CASSIGQGMNTEAFF. The CDR3 nucleotides read TGCGCCAGCAGCATCGGACAGGGGATGAACACTGAAGCTTTCTTT. This sequence joins TRBV5-1 and TRBJ1-1; 9 bases line up with TRBD1. The CDR3 runs to 15 residues. Germline-derived CDR1 and CDR2 are SGHRS and YFSETQ. The trim removed 4 bases at V and 0 bases at J, leaving 4 bases unmatched. Full variable domain (missing parts from reference TRBV5-1 and TRBJ1-1): KAGVTQTPRYLIKTRGQQVTLSCSPISGHRSVSWYQQTPGQGLQFLFEYFSETQRNKGNFPGRFSGRQFSNSRSEMNVSTLELGDSALYLCASSIGQGMNTEAFFGQGTRLTVV.

The CDR3 sequence is CASSLNVLGALNEQFF. CDR3 DNA sequence: TGTGCCAGCAGCTTAAATGTGTTGGGGGCCCTCAATGAGCAGTTCTTC. The V call is TRBV11-3, the J call TRBJ2-1; maybe TRBD1 (6 bases). The CDR3 is made up of 16 amino acids. Trimming shortened V by 2 bases and J by 6 bases, and 17 bases separated the two germline ends. Germline CDR1 SGHNT, CDR2 YENEEA.

The chain couples TRBV5-1 to TRBJ2-7, with 10 bases lining up with TRBD2. Germline V gene sequence: CDR1 SGHRS, CDR2 YFSETQ. V gave up 4 bases and J gave up 3 bases; unmatched junction bases: 7. This CDR3 region has 15 residues. CDR3: CASSPASGGFYEQYF. The CDR3 DNA reads as TGCGCCAGCAGCCCCGCTAGCGGGGGATTCTACGAGCAGTACTTC.

The V and J genes are TRBV5-8 and TRBJ2-3; 9 bases fit TRBD2. From germline, CDR1 is SGHTS and CDR2 YDEGEE. The CDR3 extends over 12 amino acids. The ends lost 4 bases at V and 10 bases at J; junction bases unmatched: 4. The CDR3 loop reads CASSPRGGAQYF. The DNA of the CDR3 is TGTGCCAGCAGCCCGCGGGGGGGAGCGCAGTATTTT.

The V and J genes are TRBV7-8 and TRBJ2-7; D is tentatively TRBD1 or TRBD2 (5 bases each). V lost 3 bases and J lost 5, with 14 bases in between. This CDR3 region has 14 residues. The germline V gene encodes CDR1 SGHVS and CDR2 FQNEAQ. The CDR3: CASSFGRELDEQYF. Here the CDR3 DNA reads TGTGCCAGCAGCTTCGGCAGGGAGTTGGACGAGCAGTACTTC.

This chain joins TRBV4-1 and TRBJ2-1; a possible D gene is TRBD2 (6 bases). V shed 2 bases and J shed 15 bases, with 11 bases lying between them. The germline V gene has CDR1 MGHRA and CDR2 YSYEKL. The CDR3 contains 11 residues. CDR3: CASSQTGLWFF. CDR3 DNA: TGCGCCAGCAGCCAAACGGGACTCTGGTTCTTC.

This sequence joins TRBV6-1 and TRBJ1-2, with a weak D call TRBD1 (5 bases). V was clipped by 7 bases and J by 1 base, with 16 bases between them. This CDR3 comprises 15 residues. The germline V gene encodes CDR1 MNHNS and CDR2 SASEGT. This CDR3 is CASKLTGTDNYGYTF. In DNA, the CDR3 is TGTGCCAGCAAATTAACCGGGACGGATAACTATGGCTACACCTTC.